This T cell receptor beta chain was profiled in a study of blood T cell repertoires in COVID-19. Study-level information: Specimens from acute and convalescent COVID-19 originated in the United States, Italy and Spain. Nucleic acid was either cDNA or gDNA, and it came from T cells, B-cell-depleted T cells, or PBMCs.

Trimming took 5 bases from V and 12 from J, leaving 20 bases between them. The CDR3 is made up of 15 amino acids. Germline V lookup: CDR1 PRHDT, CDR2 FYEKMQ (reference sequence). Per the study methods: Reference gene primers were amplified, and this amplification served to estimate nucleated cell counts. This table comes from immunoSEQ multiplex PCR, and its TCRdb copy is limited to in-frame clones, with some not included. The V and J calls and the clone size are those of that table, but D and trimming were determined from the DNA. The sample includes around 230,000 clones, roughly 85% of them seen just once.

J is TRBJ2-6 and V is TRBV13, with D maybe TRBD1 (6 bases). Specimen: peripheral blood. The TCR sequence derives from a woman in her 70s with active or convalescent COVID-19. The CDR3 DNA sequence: TGTGCCAGCAGCATGTACGGACAGAGGCCTTTCGTCCTGACTTTC. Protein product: CASSMYGQRPFVLTF.